The present T cell receptor beta chain was sequenced within a study of Ad26.COV2.S vaccination and SARS-CoV-2 variants. General study findings and limits: Comparable non-spike TCR breadth was observed in vaccine and placebo recipients. In vaccinated individuals, spike-specific CD8+ and CD4+ T cell responses reportedly displayed substantial breadth.

The CDR3 has 13 amino acids. Germline V gene sequence: CDR1 ENHRY, CDR2 SYGVKD. Trimming left V 10 bases short and J 0 bases short, with 10 bases between. TCRdb keeps only in-frame clones here, not all; method: immunoSEQ multiplex PCR. The sample contains about 350,000 clones, roughly 94% of which appear only once. As for this clone: Its matching antigen is unknown.

The sequencing used peripheral blood, collected after recovery from COVID-19. This TCR was recovered from a human donor who had recovered from COVID-19. J is TRBJ1-3 and V is TRBV10-3; D gene ambiguous. The CDR3 DNA follows: TGTGCCACGCACGCAGGCTCTGGAAACACCATATATTTT. The encoded protein is CATHAGSGNTIYF.